A single sample is the source of the 27 T cell receptor beta chains below, sequenced in a study of T cells in Graves' hyperthyroidism and ophthalmopathy. What was amplified from RNA transcripts were TCR beta CDR3 regions. With the HTBI primer set, the TCR CDR3 went through a first round of RT-PCR. MiXCR, applied by TCRdb to the multiplex PCR reads, yields one record per CDR3 protein. The data contain around 350,000 distinct CDR3 sequences, about 15% of them singletons. The sample taken for sequencing was blood. Source of these receptors: a woman aged 30 to 39 with Graves' hyperthyroidism that later progressed to Graves' ophthalmopathy.

The chain employs TRBV30 and TRBJ1-1; D unresolved. Trimming shortened V by 0 bases and J by 1 base, and 15 bases separated the two germline ends. Per germline, CDR1 GTSNPN and CDR2 SVGIG (reference sequence). This CDR3 region has 16 residues. The CDR3 is CAWSVPFVRTNTEAFF. The CDR3, as DNA: TGTGCCTGGAGTGTTCCTTTCGTCAGAACGAACACTGAAGCTTTCTTT.

This clonotype has a count of ten or more. The rearrangement uses TRBV27 and TRBJ2-5; D perhaps matches TRBD2 (5 bases). Germline lookup yields CDR1 MNHEY and CDR2 SMNVEV (reference sequence). This CDR3 spans 15 amino acids. Trimming pared 2 bases from V and 3 bases from J, leaving 13 bases between. CDR3 in DNA: TGTGCCAGCAGTTTAGAAGCGGAGAGGGAAGAGACCCAGTACTTC. This codes for CASSLEAEREETQYF.

The CDR3 DNA reads as TGTGCCAGCAGCGTAGGGGACAGGATTATGAACACTGAAGCTTTCTTT. Its protein is CASSVGDRIMNTEAFF. The chain links TRBV9 to TRBJ1-1; 8 nucleotides match TRBD1. CDR3 length: 16 residues. V shed 0 bases and J 0 bases; nucleotides not matched to a gene: 4. Per germline, CDR1 SGDLS and CDR2 YYNGEE.

This clonotype was seen at least ten times. CDR3 sequence: CASSEVYEVLYEQYF. The DNA of the CDR3 is TGTGCCAGCAGTGAAGTGTATGAAGTTCTCTACGAGCAGTACTTC. The chain combines TRBV6-1 with TRBJ2-7; D not certain. CDR1 MNHNS and CDR2 SASEGT come from the germline V gene. Between the trimmed V and J ends, which lost 1 base and 3 bases, there was a span of 13 bases. The CDR3 covers 15 residues.

This clonotype occurred many times. This chain connects TRBV2 to TRBJ1-1; 8 nucleotides line up with TRBD1. V lost 6 bases to trimming and J lost 8 bases; unmatched junction nucleotides: 5. From germline, CDR1 is SNHLY and CDR2 FYNNEI. The CDR3 contains 12 residues. The CDR3 region has the DNA TGTGCCAGCAGGGGGACAGGAGACGAAGCTTTCTTT. It yields the protein CASRGTGDEAFF.

V usage is TRBV18 and J usage is TRBJ2-4; 8 nucleotides match TRBD1. The junction had 4 bases not matched to a gene; V was cut back by 4 bases and J by 8 bases. The CDR3 length is 13 residues. Germline values: CDR1 KGHSH, CDR2 LQKENI. CDR3 protein: CASSHGQGDIQYF. The CDR3 DNA sequence: TGTGCCAGCTCACACGGACAGGGAGACATTCAGTACTTC.

This clonotype was detected many times. The V gene is TRBV19, the J gene TRBJ1-1; D remains ambiguous. V was clipped by 3 bases and J by 1 base, with 15 bases between them. Germline V gene lookup returns CDR1 LNHDA and CDR2 SQIVND (reference sequence). This CDR3 comprises 16 residues. Written as DNA, the CDR3 is TGTGCCAGTAGTATCGGCGCATGGAGTTCGAACACTGAAGCTTTCTTT. Amino acids: CASSIGAWSSNTEAFF.

The gene calls are TRBV3-1 and TRBJ1-5; D call uncertain. The CDR3 is 15 amino acids. In germline, CDR1 is LGHDT, CDR2 YNNKEL (reference sequence). V gave up 1 base and J gave up 1 base, with 8 bases separating them. The CDR3 is CASSQGALSNQPQHF. In DNA form, the CDR3 reads TGTGCCAGCAGCCAAGGGGCATTAAGCAATCAGCCCCAGCATTTT.

There are many counts of this clonotype. V usage is TRBV2 and J usage is TRBJ1-1; the D gene is possibly TRBD1 (6 bases). Germline lookup yields CDR1 SNHLY and CDR2 FYNNEI. V was pared by 2 bases and J by 3 bases, with 7 bases between. The CDR3 consists of 13 residues. As DNA, the CDR3 is TGTGCCAGCAGTGAATACAGGGACACTGAAGCTTTCTTT. Translated, it gives CASSEYRDTEAFF.

The chain links TRBV19 to TRBJ1-5, with unresolved D. The CDR3 has 15 amino acids. The germline CDR1 and CDR2 sequences are LNHDA and SQIVND (reference sequence). Between the trimmed V and J ends, which lost 3 bases and 0 bases, there was a span of 9 bases. CDR3 bases: TGTGCCAGTAGTATGGTTGGGTATAGCAATCAGCCCCAGCATTTT. It yields the protein CASSMVGYSNQPQHF.

The chain carries TRBV5-6 and TRBJ2-7, with D tentatively TRBD1 (6 bases). Trimming took 3 bases from V and 3 from J, leaving 10 bases between them. Germline V gives CDR1 SGHDT, CDR2 YYEEEE. This CDR3 contains 13 residues. The CDR3 coding sequence is TGTGCCAGCAGCTCAACAGGGTTCTACGAGCAGTACTTC. It codes for CASSSTGFYEQYF.

Details on this clonotype: The junction differs from germline at one of its ends, possibly a read error. The chain links TRBV5-5 to TRBJ2-3; 14 nucleotides align to TRBD2. CDR3 length: 17 amino acids. CDR1 and CDR2 (germline): SGHKS, YYEKEE (reference sequence). CDR3 coding DNA: TGCGCCAGCAGCTTGGGACTAGCGGGGGCTAGCACAGATACGCAGTATTTT. Its translation is CASSLGLAGASTDTQYF.

This clonotype was picked up many times. The rearrangement joins TRBV12-3 or TRBV12-4 to TRBJ2-1, with 8 bases aligning to TRBD2. The CDR3 has 14 amino acids. The J segment lost 4 bases and the V segment lost 6 bases, leaving 5 bases of the junction unmatched. The CDR3 DNA reads as TGTGCCAGCAGGACTAGCGAAAATTACAATGAGCAGTTCTTC. Protein: CASRTSENYNEQFF.

This clonotype was detected many times. In DNA, the CDR3 is TGTGCCAGCAGTTGGGCAGGGGTAGGTAGGGGCACTGAAGCTTTCTTT. This encodes CASSWAGVGRGTEAFF. This rearrangement joins TRBV28 to TRBJ1-1, with D perhaps TRBD1 (6 bases). The V gene lost 4 bases and the J gene lost 4 bases, with 19 bases spanning the gap. This CDR3 region has 16 residues. Germline lookup yields CDR1 MDHEN and CDR2 SYDVKM.

The J gene is TRBJ2-7, the V gene TRBV7-2, with 7 bases aligning to TRBD2. CDR3 length: 14 amino acids. In germline, CDR1 is SGHTA, CDR2 FQGNSA. The trim removed 4 bases at V and 2 bases at J, leaving 5 bases unmatched. The chain's CDR3 is CASSSVGGAYEQYF. The CDR3 coding sequence is TGTGCCAGCAGCTCTGTTGGGGGGGCCTACGAGCAGTACTTC.

The J gene is TRBJ2-5, the V gene TRBV20-1, with TRBD2 as a possible D gene (5 bases). V shed 2 bases and J shed 1 base, with 11 bases lying between them. The germline V gene has CDR1 DFQATT and CDR2 SNEGSKA (reference sequence). This CDR3 spans 14 amino acids. Written as DNA, the CDR3 is TGCAGTGCTAGATCCGGGGTTTTCCAAGAGACCCAGTACTTC. Its protein product is CSARSGVFQETQYF.

The chain uses TRBV9 and TRBJ2-2, with D possibly being TRBD2 (5 bases). The length of the CDR3 is 13 residues. V dropped 7 bases and J dropped 5 bases, with 12 bases sitting between them. Germline V CDR1 and CDR2: SGDLS, YYNGEE. CDR3 region: CASGPSGTGELFF. In DNA, the CDR3 is TGTGCCAGCGGCCCCTCGGGGACCGGGGAGCTGTTTTTT.

This clonotype was seen at least ten times. The rearrangement joins TRBV12-3 or TRBV12-4 to TRBJ1-1; weak D call: TRBD1 (6 bases). Trimming took off 7 bases at V and 6 bases at J, with 12 bases between the two ends. The CDR3 length is 12 residues. The CDR3 DNA sequence: TGTGCCAGCACGGGGGGCCCTCCTGAAGCTTTCTTT. Translated: CASTGGPPEAFF.

The V and J genes are TRBV5-1 and TRBJ2-7; 9 nucleotides agree with TRBD1. The CDR3 runs to 17 residues. Trimming took 0 bases from V and 0 from J; bases not matched to a gene: 7. Germline V gene sequence: CDR1 SGHRS, CDR2 YFSETQ. CDR3 in amino acids: CASSLGGGTGTSYEQYF. CDR3 bases: TGCGCCAGCAGCTTGGGAGGAGGGACAGGGACCTCCTACGAGCAGTACTTC.

This clonotype was found many times. The rearrangement links TRBV27 to TRBJ2-5; the D gene is possibly TRBD1 (6 bases). Germline assignment: CDR1 MNHEY and CDR2 SMNVEV (reference sequence). The length of the CDR3 is 17 residues. The ends were cut back, 2 bases at V and 1 base at J, with 17 bases in the middle. CDR3 in DNA: TGTGCCAGCAGTTTAATGGGACACTCAACTTTCCAAGAGACCCAGTACTTC. It translates to CASSLMGHSTFQETQYF.

The V call is TRBV2, the J call TRBJ2-2; 8 bases are a match to TRBD1. V dropped 8 bases and J dropped 1; count of bases not matched to a gene: 0. Germline CDR1 is SNHLY and CDR2 is FYNNEI. There are 13 residues in the CDR3. DNA for the CDR3: TGTGCCAGCGGACAGGGGAACACCGGGGAGCTGTTTTTT. Its translation is CASGQGNTGELFF.

This clonotype was picked up many times. The chain couples TRBV3-1 to TRBJ2-3; 11 bases line up with TRBD2. Unmatched junction bases numbered 5, after V lost 4 bases and J lost 5 bases. This CDR3 has 15 amino acids. From germline, CDR1 is LGHDT and CDR2 YNNKEL (reference sequence). The CDR3 here is CASSPLAGAGDTQYF. The CDR3 nucleotides are TGTGCCAGCAGCCCACTAGCGGGAGCGGGAGATACGCAGTATTTT.

This clonotype was recorded at least ten times. The genes are TRBV28 and TRBJ1-1, with D perhaps matching TRBD1 (6 bases). CDR1 MDHEN and CDR2 SYDVKM come from the germline V gene. The V end lost 6 bases, the J end lost 4 bases, and 18 bases lay between the germline ends. CDR3 length: 15 amino acids. CDR3 sequence: CASSLGGARVTEAFF. The CDR3 bases are TGTGCCAGCAGCCTCGGGGGGGCGCGGGTCACTGAAGCTTTCTTT. Together with reference TRBV28 and TRBJ1-1, the CDR3 gives the full variable domain: DVKVTQSSRYLVKRTGEKVFLECVQDMDHENMFWYRQDPGLGLRLIYFSYDVKMKEKGDIPEGYSVSREKKERFSLILESASTNQTSMYLCASSLGGARVTEAFFGQGTRLTVV.

The chain combines TRBV5-5 with TRBJ2-5; 7 positions match TRBD1. The CDR3 totals 15 residues. V lost 1 base and J lost 3; bases outside the gene matches: 6. In germline, CDR1 is SGHKS, CDR2 YYEKEE (reference sequence). The CDR3 here is CASSLLTGTKETQYF. CDR3 sequence (DNA): TGTGCCAGCAGCTTGTTGACAGGGACGAAAGAGACCCAGTACTTC.

The rearrangement joins TRBV4-1 to TRBJ1-2, with 10 bases that match TRBD1. Germline CDR1 is MGHRA and CDR2 is YSYEKL. The CDR3 is made up of 16 amino acids. Trimming cost V 3 bases and J 1 base; bases outside gene matches: 5. CDR3 residues: CASSQPRTGGNYGYTF. In DNA form, the CDR3 reads TGCGCCAGCAGCCAGCCCCGGACAGGGGGTAACTATGGCTACACCTTC.

The table lists this clonotype with many counts. The rearrangement uses TRBV12-3 or TRBV12-4 and TRBJ1-6; D not resolved. The V end lost 2 bases, the J end lost 3 bases, and 5 bases lay between the germline ends. This CDR3 comprises 14 residues. CDR3 bases: TGTGCCAGCAGTTTAAGTGACTATAATTCACCCCTCCACTTT. Translation: CASSLSDYNSPLHF.

This clonotype was seen a few times. The V gene is TRBV6-1, the J gene TRBJ2-3, with 11 bases aligning to TRBD1. Germline V lookup: CDR1 MNHNS, CDR2 SASEGT. CDR3 length: 18 amino acids. Losses at the gene ends were 2 bases for V and 3 bases for J; bases not matched to a gene: 10. This CDR3 reads CASSEYYGTGGGTDTQYF. The CDR3 DNA reads TGTGCCAGCAGTGAATACTATGGGACAGGGGGTGGTACAGATACGCAGTATTTT.